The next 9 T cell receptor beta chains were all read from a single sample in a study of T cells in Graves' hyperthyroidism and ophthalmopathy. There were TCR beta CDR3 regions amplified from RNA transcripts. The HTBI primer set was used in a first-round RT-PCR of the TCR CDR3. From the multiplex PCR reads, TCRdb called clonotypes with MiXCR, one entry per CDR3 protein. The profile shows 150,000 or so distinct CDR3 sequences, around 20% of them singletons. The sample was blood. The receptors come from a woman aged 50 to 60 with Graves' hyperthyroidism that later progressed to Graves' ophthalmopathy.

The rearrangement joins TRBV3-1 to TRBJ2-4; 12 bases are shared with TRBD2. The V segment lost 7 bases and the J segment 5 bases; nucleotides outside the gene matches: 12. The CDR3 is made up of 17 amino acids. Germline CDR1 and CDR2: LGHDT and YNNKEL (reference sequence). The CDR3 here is CASIRRTSGTGENIQYF. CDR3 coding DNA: TGTGCCAGCATCCGGCGGACTAGCGGGACCGGGGAAAACATTCAGTACTTC. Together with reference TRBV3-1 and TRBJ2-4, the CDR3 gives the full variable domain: DTAVSQTPKYLVTQMGNDKSIKCEQNLGHDTMYWYKQDSKKFLKIMFSYNNKELIINETVPNRFSPKSPDKAHLNLHINSLELGDSAVYFCASIRRTSGTGENIQYFGAGTRLSVL.

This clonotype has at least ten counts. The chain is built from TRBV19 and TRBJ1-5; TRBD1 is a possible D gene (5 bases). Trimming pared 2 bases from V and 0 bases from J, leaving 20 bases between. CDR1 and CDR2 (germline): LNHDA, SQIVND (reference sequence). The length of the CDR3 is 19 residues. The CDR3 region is CASSITWRQRRYSNQPQHF. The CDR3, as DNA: TGTGCCAGTAGTATAACGTGGAGACAGAGACGTTATAGCAATCAGCCCCAGCATTTT. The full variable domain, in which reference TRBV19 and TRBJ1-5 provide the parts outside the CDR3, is DGGITQSPKYLFRKEGQNVTLSCEQNLNHDAMYWYRQDPGQGLRLIYYSQIVNDFQKGDIAEGYSVSREKKESFPLTVTSAQKNPTAFYLCASSITWRQRRYSNQPQHFGDGTRLSIL.

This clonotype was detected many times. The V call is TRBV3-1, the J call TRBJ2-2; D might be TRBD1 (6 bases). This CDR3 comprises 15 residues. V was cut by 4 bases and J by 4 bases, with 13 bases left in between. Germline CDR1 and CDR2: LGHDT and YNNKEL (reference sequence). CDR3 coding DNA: TGTGCCAGCAGCCCCCTGGGGGCGTCCACCGGGGAGCTGTTTTTT. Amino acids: CASSPLGASTGELFF.

The CDR3 sequence: CASRYRGGTDTQYF. DNA of the CDR3: TGTGCCAGCAGGTACAGGGGGGGCACAGATACGCAGTATTTT. V and J are TRBV2 and TRBJ2-3; 8 nucleotides align to TRBD1. This CDR3 spans 14 amino acids. CDR1 is SNHLY, CDR2 FYNNEI, per germline. With 6 bases clipped from V and 1 base from J, the junction kept 3 bases outside the gene matches.

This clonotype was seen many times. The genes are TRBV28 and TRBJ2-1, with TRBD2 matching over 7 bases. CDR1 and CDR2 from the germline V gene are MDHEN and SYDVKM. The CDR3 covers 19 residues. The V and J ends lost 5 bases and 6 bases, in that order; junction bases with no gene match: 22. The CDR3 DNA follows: TGTGCCAGCAGTGGCATTACATTAGGAGGCGGGAGAACGCCCAATGAGCAGTTCTTC. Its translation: CASSGITLGGGRTPNEQFF.

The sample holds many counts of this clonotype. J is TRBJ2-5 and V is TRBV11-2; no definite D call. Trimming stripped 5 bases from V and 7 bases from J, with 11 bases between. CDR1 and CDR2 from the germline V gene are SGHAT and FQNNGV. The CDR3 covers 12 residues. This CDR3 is CASSPTGATQYF. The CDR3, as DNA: TGTGCCAGCAGCCCGACGGGTGCGACCCAGTACTTC.

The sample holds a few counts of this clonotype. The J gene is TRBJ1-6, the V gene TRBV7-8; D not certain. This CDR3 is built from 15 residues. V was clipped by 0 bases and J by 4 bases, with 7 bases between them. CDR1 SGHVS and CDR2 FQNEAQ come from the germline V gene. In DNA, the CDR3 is TGTGCCAGCAGCTTAGCGGGTCAATATAATTCACCCCTCCACTTT. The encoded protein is CASSLAGQYNSPLHF.

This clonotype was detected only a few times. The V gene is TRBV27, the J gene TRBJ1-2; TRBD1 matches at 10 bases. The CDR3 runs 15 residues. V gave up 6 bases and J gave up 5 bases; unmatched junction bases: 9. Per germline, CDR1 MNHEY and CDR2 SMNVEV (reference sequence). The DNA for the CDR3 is TGTGCCAGCAGGCCTACCGGACAGGGGGGGTATGGCTACACCTTC. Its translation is CASRPTGQGGYGYTF.

CDR3 amino acids: CASSGPLAGGPYEQYF. In DNA form, the CDR3 reads TGTGCCAGCAGCGGCCCCCTAGCGGGAGGGCCCTACGAGCAGTACTTC. The V gene is TRBV7-2, the J gene TRBJ2-7, with 12 bases matching TRBD2. This CDR3 has 16 amino acids. Looked up from germline, CDR1 is SGHTA and CDR2 is FQGNSA. V gave up 5 bases and J gave up 2 bases; unmatched junction bases: 7.